The T cell receptor (beta chain) described here comes from a study of blood T cell repertoires in COVID-19. V lost 5 bases and J 0 bases, leaving 5 bases between the germline ends. Germline assignment: CDR1 KGHSH and CDR2 LQKENI. The CDR3 runs to 12 residues. This clone was counted between two and nine times. Some clones are missing from TCRdb's copy, which holds only in-frame ones; the method was immunoSEQ multiplex PCR. The table lists just over 35,000 clones, approximately 75% of them singletons. This receptor was taken from a human donor in a cohort sampled during active or convalescent COVID-19. The donor label of this sample is uncertain. Source material: peripheral blood. V and J are TRBV18 and TRBJ2-7; the D is unclear. This CDR3 is CASSDTSYEQYF. As DNA, the CDR3 is TGTGCCAGCTCAGACACCTCCTACGAGCAGTACTTC.